The present T cell receptor (beta chain) was sequenced within a study of a mutant IDH1 vaccine in newly diagnosed glioma. Using immunoSEQ multiplex PCR, the repertoire was profiled, and TCRdb retains in-frame clones only, with some absent. The table lists around 30,000 clones, around 83% of them singletons, with 9% in the top ten. Time point of the sample: baseline, week 1 (first vaccination visit). As to treatment: pre-vaccination baseline after standard-of-care therapy. This clone has just a few counts. The CDR3 has 17 residues. Germline V gene data show CDR1 as SGDLS and CDR2 as YYNGEE. V was trimmed by 4 bases and J by 3 bases, leaving 19 bases between them.

The chain couples TRBV9 to TRBJ2-2; D not certain. The origin of this receptor is a man aged 45-65 years with glioma. Some clones in this sample may be carry-over from other donors' samples. The specimen was peripheral blood mononuclear cells (PBMCs), collected from a glioma patient treated with radiotherapy, temozolomide or both. The CDR3 loop is CASSPGLRGGDTGELFF. As DNA, the CDR3 is TGTGCCAGCAGCCCTGGCCTCCGCGGTGGAGACACCGGGGAGCTGTTTTTT.